This entry lists 16 T cell receptor beta chains sequenced from one sample in a study of cytomegalovirus exposure and HLA in healthy donors. The PCR had 60 Vbeta and 13 Jbeta primers. Assay used: immunoSEQ multiplex PCR; TCRdb lists only in-frame clones, some missing. The sample has 150,000 to 200,000 clones, 80% seen once; the top ten hold over 8%. Sequencing input: PBMCs. The receptor source for this set is a man aged 18-30 years in good health and CMV-seropositive.

This chain connects TRBV2 to TRBJ1-1; the D gene is possibly TRBD1 (5 bases). Germline loops: CDR1 SNHLY, CDR2 FYNNEI. Trimming left V 2 bases short and J 5 bases short, with 18 bases between. There are 16 residues in the CDR3. CDR3 nucleotide sequence: TGTGCCAGCAGTGAATCGGCAGGGAGGCCCAGGACTGAAGCTTTCTTT. Its protein product is CASSESAGRPRTEAFF.

Of note for this clone: Other DNA sequences in the sample encode the same CDR3. The gene calls are TRBV6-5 and TRBJ1-6, with D possibly TRBD1 on 6 matching bases. Germline lookup yields CDR1 MNHEY and CDR2 SVGAGI. The V end was cut by 5 bases, the J end by 5 bases, with 10 bases between. CDR3 length: 14 amino acids. The CDR3, as DNA: TGTGCCAGCAGTCTTACAGGGAATAATTCACCCCTCCACTTT. Translation gives CASSLTGNNSPLHF.

The gene calls are TRBV10-3 and TRBJ2-5; possibly TRBD2 for D (6 bases). CDR3 size: 16 residues. The germline V and J ends were trimmed by 6 bases and 4 bases, with 21 bases remaining between them. Germline CDR1 and CDR2: ENHRY and SYGVKD. The CDR3 region has the DNA TGTGCCATCAGCCCCCTAGTGGGGGGTTTTTTAGAGACCCAGTACTTC. It is translated as CAISPLVGGFLETQYF.

This sequence joins TRBV7-9 and TRBJ2-3; perhaps TRBD1 as D (5 bases). The germline CDR1 and CDR2 sequences are SEHNR and FQNEAQ (reference sequence). The CDR3 has 16 residues. V was cut by 1 base and J by 2 bases, with 13 bases left in between. In DNA form, the CDR3 reads TGTGCCAGCAGCTTAGTGGTCGACAGCTACACAGATACGCAGTATTTT. Translating gives CASSLVVDSYTDTQYF.

The chain recombines TRBV15 with TRBJ2-1, with no clear D. The germline CDR1 and CDR2 sequences are LNHNV and YYDKDF (reference sequence). The CDR3 runs to 12 residues. V dropped 8 bases and J dropped 9 bases, with 14 bases sitting between them. The chain's CDR3 is CATARDGGEQFF. The CDR3 nucleotides are TGTGCCACCGCACGAGACGGCGGTGAGCAGTTCTTC. The full variable domain, in which reference TRBV15 and TRBJ2-1 provide the parts outside the CDR3, is DAMVIQNPRYQVTQFGKPVTLSCSQTLNHNVMYWYQQKSSQAPKLLFHYYDKDFNNEADTPDNFQSRRPNTSFCFLDIRSPGLGDTAMYLCATARDGGEQFFGPGTRLTVL.

This clone was seen more than once but under ten times. The V gene is TRBV7-2, the J gene TRBJ2-7; D not resolved. This CDR3 is 12 amino acids long. Germline CDR1 SGHTA, CDR2 FQGNSA. V was pared by 3 bases and J by 4 bases, with 7 bases between. The CDR3 here is CASSFNLYEQYF. CDR3 sequence (DNA): TGTGCCAGCAGCTTCAACTTGTACGAGCAGTACTTC.

The chain carries TRBV5-4 and TRBJ2-1; TRBD2 matches 7 bases. J lost 2 bases, V lost 6 bases, and 8 bases had no gene match. Germline CDR1 SGHNT, CDR2 YYREEE (reference sequence). This CDR3 is 15 amino acids long. The CDR3 DNA follows: TGTGCCAGCACCGGGGGGTTGGGGACCTACAATGAGCAGTTCTTC. It codes for CASTGGLGTYNEQFF.

This clone was detected a few times. Its ends do not fully match the called genes, so a read error is possible. V and J are TRBV4-1 and TRBJ1-1; D unresolved. The length of the CDR3 is 15 residues. CDR1 and CDR2 (germline): MGHRA, YSYEKL. CDR3 sequence reads: CASRQVNGFGTEAFF. CDR3 sequence (DNA): TGCGCCAGCAGACAAGTTAATGGTTTCGGCACTGAAGCTTTCTTT.

The V call is TRBV2, the J call TRBJ2-1; 9 bases fit TRBD2. CDR3 length: 14 residues. The germline V gene encodes CDR1 SNHLY and CDR2 FYNNEI. V shed 6 bases, J shed 7 bases, and the junction held 7 bases outside the gene matches. The DNA for the CDR3 is TGTGCCAGCAGGGATAGCGGGAGCGGTAATGAGCAGTTCTTC. Its translation: CASRDSGSGNEQFF.

The chain has TRBV6-4 and TRBJ2-6, with no clear D. V was pared by 10 bases and J by 5 bases, with 24 bases between. From germline, CDR1 is MRHNA and CDR2 SNTAGT. The CDR3 extends over 17 amino acids. This CDR3 is CATWSGKIPSRANVLTF. In nucleotides, the CDR3 is TGTGCCACCTGGTCGGGTAAGATTCCCTCCAGGGCCAACGTCCTGACTTTC.

The V and J genes are TRBV5-1 and TRBJ2-7; the D gene is possibly TRBD1 (6 bases). Trimming stripped 4 bases from V and 7 bases from J, with 18 bases between. Germline V gene sequence: CDR1 SGHRS, CDR2 YFSETQ. The CDR3 length is 14 residues. CDR3 DNA: TGCGCCAGCAGCGAAACCGGGACAATCTATGAGCAGTACTTC. This encodes CASSETGTIYEQYF.

This chain uses TRBV28 with TRBJ1-5, with 9 bases that match TRBD1. CDR3 size: 16 residues. Germline V lookup: CDR1 MDHEN, CDR2 SYDVKM. V gave up 6 bases and J gave up 5 bases; unmatched junction bases: 11. This CDR3 reads CASSLGTGRGDQPQHF. DNA for the CDR3: TGTGCCAGCAGCCTAGGGACAGGGAGGGGGGATCAGCCCCAGCATTTT.

This clone was seen just once. The V and J genes are TRBV5-6 and TRBJ2-7, with D possibly matching TRBD1 (5 bases). Trimming pared 0 bases from V and 4 bases from J, leaving 8 bases between. Germline V lookup: CDR1 SGHDT, CDR2 YYEEEE. This CDR3 is built from 13 residues. As DNA, the CDR3 is TGTGCCAGCAGCTTGGGGGGCATATACGAGCAGTACTTC. Its protein product is CASSLGGIYEQYF.

The chain links TRBV10-1 to TRBJ2-3; 8 bases map to TRBD1. Germline assignment: CDR1 WNHNN and CDR2 SYGVQD (reference sequence). V trimming: 3 bases; J trimming: 7 bases; junction bases outside the gene matches: 6. This CDR3 contains 14 residues. The CDR3 sequence is CASSEHDRGYTQYF. The CDR3 DNA follows: TGCGCCAGCAGTGAACACGACAGGGGATATACGCAGTATTTT.

As concerns this clone: A junction boundary mismatches the germline segment, possibly from a read error. The V and J genes are TRBV5-1 and TRBJ1-4, with 8 bases identical to TRBD1. The germline V gene has CDR1 SGHRS and CDR2 YFSETQ. The length of the CDR3 is 14 residues. CDR3 coding DNA: TGCGCCAGCATTCAGGGGGCGACTAGTGAAAAACTGTTTTTT. It codes for CASIQGATSEKLFF.

This chain links TRBV18 with TRBJ2-7, with D tentatively TRBD1 (6 bases). The CDR3 covers 14 residues. Germline assignment: CDR1 KGHSH and CDR2 LQKENI. The ends were cut back, 2 bases at V and 2 bases at J, with 10 bases in the middle. The chain's CDR3 is CASSPMGQTYEQYF. The CDR3 nucleotides read TGTGCCAGCTCACCAATGGGACAAACCTACGAGCAGTACTTC.